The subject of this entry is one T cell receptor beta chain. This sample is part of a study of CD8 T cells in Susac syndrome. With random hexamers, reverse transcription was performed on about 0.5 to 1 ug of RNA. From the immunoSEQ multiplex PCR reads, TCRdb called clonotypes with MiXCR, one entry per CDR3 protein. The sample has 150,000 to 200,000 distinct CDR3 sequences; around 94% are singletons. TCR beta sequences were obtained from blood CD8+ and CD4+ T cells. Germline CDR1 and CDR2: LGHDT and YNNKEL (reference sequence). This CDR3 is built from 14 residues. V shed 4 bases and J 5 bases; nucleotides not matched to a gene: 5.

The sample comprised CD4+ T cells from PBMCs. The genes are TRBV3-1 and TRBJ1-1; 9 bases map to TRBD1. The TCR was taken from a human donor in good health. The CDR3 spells CASSRRGQGTEAFF. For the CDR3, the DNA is TGTGCCAGCAGCCGAAGGGGACAGGGAACTGAAGCTTTCTTT. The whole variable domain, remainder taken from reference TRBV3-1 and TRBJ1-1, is DTAVSQTPKYLVTQMGNDKSIKCEQNLGHDTMYWYKQDSKKFLKIMFSYNNKELIINETVPNRFSPKSPDKAHLNLHINSLELGDSAVYFCASSRRGQGTEAFFGQGTRLTVV.